Listed below are T cell receptor beta chains from one sample, sequenced in a study of blood T cell repertoires in COVID-19. Generated by immunoSEQ multiplex PCR, the TCRdb table keeps only in-frame clones and is missing some. Among 250,000 or so clones listed, around 89% were seen once. The sequencing input was PBMCs or T cells enriched from blood (not recorded which). All receptors derive from a man in his forties who had recovered from COVID-19. The CDR3 runs from the conserved cysteine through the conserved F or W. A D gene is named only where the DNA matches it firmly. Some rows mark clone size as missing; the rest say once, few, many or name a class of expanded clone.

len	v_gene	d_gene	abundance	j_gene	CDR3aa	CDR3nt
15	TRBV7-6	.	.	TRBJ1-1	CASSLDINPSTEAFF	TGTGCCAGCAGCTTAGACATAAATCCTAGCACTGAAGCTTTCTTT
13	TRBV10-3	.	few	TRBJ1-2	CAISRGVGYGYTF	TGTGCCATCAGTAGGGGTGTAGGCTATGGCTACACCTTC
15	TRBV6-5	TRBD1	.	TRBJ1-2	CASRGGTGQLYGYTF	TGTGCCAGCAGGGGGGGGACAGGGCAACTCTATGGCTACACCTTC
13	TRBV24-1	.	.	TRBJ1-5	CATSDRTSQPQHF	TGTGCCACCAGTGATAGAACAAGTCAGCCCCAGCATTTT
13	TRBV6-5	.	.	TRBJ2-7	CASGRGRHYEQYF	TGTGCCAGCGGTCGGGGAAGACACTACGAGCAGTACTTC
11	TRBV11-2	.	.	TRBJ1-2	CASSSPFGYTF	TGTGCCAGCAGCTCCCCGTTTGGCTACACCTTC
15	TRBV18	TRBD1	.	TRBJ2-1	CASSPNRQGLNEQFF	TGTGCCAGCTCACCGAATCGACAGGGTTTGAATGAGCAGTTCTTC
14	TRBV7-3	TRBD1	.	TRBJ2-1	CASSSGTDYNEQFF	TGTGCCAGCAGCTCCGGGACAGATTACAATGAGCAGTTCTTC
17	TRBV19	TRBD2	.	TRBJ2-1	CASSMELAGGFYNEQFF	TGTGCCAGTAGTATGGAACTAGCGGGAGGCTTCTACAATGAGCAGTTCTTC
15	TRBV3-1/TRBV3-2	.	.	TRBJ1-2	CASSQGAGIGYGYTF	TGTGCCAGCAGCCAAGGTGCAGGGATCGGCTATGGCTACACCTTC
14	TRBV19	TRBD1	.	TRBJ1-4	CASSPGGVGEKLFF	TGTGCCAGTAGCCCAGGGGGCGTTGGTGAAAAACTGTTTTTT
13	TRBV30	TRBD1	.	TRBJ1-6	CAWSGQHNSPLHF	TGTGCCTGGTCGGGACAGCATAATTCACCCCTCCACTTT
16	TRBV11-3	.	.	TRBJ1-3	CASSLEAARSGNTIYF	TGTGCCAGCAGCTTAGAGGCGGCCCGCTCTGGAAACACCATATATTTT
15	TRBV7-9	.	.	TRBJ2-5	CASRSGELLKETQYF	TGTGCCAGCAGATCCGGGGAGCTTCTTAAAGAGACCCAGTACTTC
15	TRBV4-1	.	.	TRBJ2-3	CASSQRSTSADTQYF	TGCGCCAGCAGTCAAAGGAGCACCAGTGCGGATACGCAGTATTTT
14	TRBV7-2	.	few	TRBJ1-1	CASSHLRGNTEAFF	TGTGCCAGCAGCCACCTACGGGGGAACACTGAAGCTTTCTTT
15	TRBV15	TRBD1	.	TRBJ2-3	CATSTRTGLMDTQYF	TGTGCCACCAGCACTCGGACAGGGTTAATGGATACGCAGTATTTT
13	TRBV12-3/TRBV12-4	TRBD1	.	TRBJ1-1	CASSPWDRRQAFF	TGTGCCAGCAGTCCTTGGGACAGGAGACAAGCTTTCTTT
14	TRBV2	.	.	TRBJ1-1	CASRAGRMNTEAFF	TGTGCCAGCAGGGCGGGACGGATGAACACTGAAGCTTTCTTT
15	TRBV7-3	.	.	TRBJ1-6	CASSLSAGARSPLHF	TGTGCCAGCAGCTTATCGGCAGGGGCTCGGTCACCCCTCCACTTT
14	TRBV3-1/TRBV3-2	TRBD1	.	TRBJ1-2	CASSQERDSWGYTF	TGTGCCAGCAGCCAGGAACGGGACAGTTGGGGCTACACCTTC
17	TRBV7-2	TRBD2	.	TRBJ2-3	CASSLQTSGLSTDTQYF	TGTGCCAGCAGCCTACAGACTAGCGGGCTGAGCACAGATACGCAGTATTTT
16	TRBV5-4	TRBD1	.	TRBJ2-5	CASSKGQGAYQETQYF	TGTGCCAGCAGCAAGGGACAGGGGGCGTACCAAGAGACCCAGTACTTC
15	TRBV10-3	.	once	TRBJ2-2	CAISEVHPNTGELFF	TGTGCCATCAGTGAGGTACACCCGAACACCGGGGAGCTGTTTTTT
15	TRBV5-1	TRBD1	once	TRBJ2-3	CASSIGQGIGYTQYF	TGCGCCAGCAGCATAGGACAGGGTATCGGGTATACGCAGTATTTT
19	TRBV15	TRBD2	.	TRBJ2-1	CATSRDYLAGGSSYNEQFF	TGTGCCACCAGCAGAGATTATCTAGCGGGGGGGAGCTCCTACAATGAGCAGTTCTTC
19	TRBV18	.	.	TRBJ1-5	CASSPRLISAEDSNQPQHF	TGTGCCAGCTCACCACGATTGATAAGTGCGGAAGATAGCAATCAGCCCCAGCATTTT
15	TRBV28	TRBD1	.	TRBJ2-1	CASSLPGQGYNEQFF	TGTGCCAGCAGTCTCCCGGGACAGGGTTACAATGAGCAGTTCTTC
12	TRBV19	.	.	TRBJ1-6	CASSIVNSPLHF	TGTGCCAGTAGTATCGTGAATTCACCCCTCCACTTT
20	TRBV4-1	TRBD1	.	TRBJ1-4	CASSQVLPPGQGGGSEKLFF	TGCGCCAGCAGCCAAGTTCTCCCACCGGGACAGGGAGGAGGTAGTGAAAAACTGTTTTTT
15	TRBV15	TRBD1	.	TRBJ2-1	CATSNPGGAYNEQFF	TGTGCCACCAGCAATCCAGGGGGAGCCTACAATGAGCAGTTCTTC
14	TRBV27	TRBD1	.	TRBJ2-4	CASSQTGGLNIQYF	TGTGCCAGCAGCCAGACAGGGGGACTGAACATTCAGTACTTC
13	TRBV12-3/TRBV12-4	.	.	TRBJ2-3	CASSWASTDTQYF	TGTGCCAGTTCTTGGGCAAGCACAGATACGCAGTATTTT
14	TRBV18	.	.	TRBJ2-5	CASSPWKEGETQYF	TGTGCCAGCTCCCCTTGGAAGGAGGGCGAGACCCAGTACTTC
11	TRBV6-2/TRBV6-3	.	few	TRBJ2-1	CASSYGAEQFF	TGTGCCAGCAGTTACGGGGCGGAGCAGTTCTTC
15	TRBV15	.	.	TRBJ2-2	CATSRDSTLAGELFF	TGTGCCACCAGCAGAGATTCTACTCTTGCCGGGGAGCTGTTTTTT
15	TRBV5-1	.	.	TRBJ1-2	CASSLAGGLPSGYTF	TGCGCCAGCAGCTTGGCGGGGGGACTACCAAGTGGCTACACCTTC
16	TRBV3-1/TRBV3-2	TRBD2	.	TRBJ2-7	CASSQPGLAGDYEQYF	TGTGCCAGCAGCCAACCGGGACTAGCGGGGGACTACGAGCAGTACTTC
16	TRBV19	TRBD2	.	TRBJ2-1	CASSIVPGLFYNEQFF	TGTGCCAGTAGTATAGTGCCGGGACTATTCTACAATGAGCAGTTCTTC
17	TRBV18	TRBD2	.	TRBJ2-1	CASSLGLAGGSLDEQFF	TGTGCCAGCTCATTGGGACTAGCGGGAGGGTCCCTCGATGAGCAGTTCTTC
12	TRBV6-5	.	.	TRBJ2-1	CASSTGGNEQFF	TGTGCCAGCAGTACCGGGGGCAATGAGCAGTTCTTC
13	TRBV6-6	TRBD1	.	TRBJ1-1	CASSTGGSTEAFF	TGTGCCAGCAGTACAGGGGGGAGTACTGAAGCTTTCTTT
17	TRBV5-1	TRBD1	.	TRBJ2-6	CASRIGQGFSGANVLTF	TGCGCCAGCAGAATAGGACAGGGGTTTTCTGGGGCCAACGTCCTGACTTTC
14	TRBV9	.	.	TRBJ2-1	CASSAIGGYNEQFF	TGTGCCAGCAGCGCGATCGGGGGTTACAATGAGCAGTTCTTC
16	TRBV6-5	.	.	TRBJ1-2	CASSSREGGVVYGYTF	TGTGCCAGCAGTTCTCGGGAAGGGGGAGTAGTATATGGCTACACCTTC
15	TRBV24-1	TRBD1	.	TRBJ2-5	CATSDTGTGRETQYF	TGTGCCACCAGTGATACCGGGACAGGGAGGGAGACCCAGTACTTC